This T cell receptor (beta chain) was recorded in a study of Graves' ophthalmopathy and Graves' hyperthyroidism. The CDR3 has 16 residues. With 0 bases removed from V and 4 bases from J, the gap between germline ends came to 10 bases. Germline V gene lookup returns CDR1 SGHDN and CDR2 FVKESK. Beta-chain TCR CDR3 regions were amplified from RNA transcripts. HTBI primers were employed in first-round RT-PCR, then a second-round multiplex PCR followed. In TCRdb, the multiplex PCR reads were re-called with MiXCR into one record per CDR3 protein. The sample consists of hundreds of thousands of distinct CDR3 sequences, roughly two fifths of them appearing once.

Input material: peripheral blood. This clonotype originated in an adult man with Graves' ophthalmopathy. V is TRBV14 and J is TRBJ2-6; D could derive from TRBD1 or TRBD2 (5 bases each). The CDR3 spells CASSQDWGSGANVLTF. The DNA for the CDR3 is TGTGCCAGCAGCCAAGACTGGGGGTCCGGGGCCAACGTCCTGACTTTC.